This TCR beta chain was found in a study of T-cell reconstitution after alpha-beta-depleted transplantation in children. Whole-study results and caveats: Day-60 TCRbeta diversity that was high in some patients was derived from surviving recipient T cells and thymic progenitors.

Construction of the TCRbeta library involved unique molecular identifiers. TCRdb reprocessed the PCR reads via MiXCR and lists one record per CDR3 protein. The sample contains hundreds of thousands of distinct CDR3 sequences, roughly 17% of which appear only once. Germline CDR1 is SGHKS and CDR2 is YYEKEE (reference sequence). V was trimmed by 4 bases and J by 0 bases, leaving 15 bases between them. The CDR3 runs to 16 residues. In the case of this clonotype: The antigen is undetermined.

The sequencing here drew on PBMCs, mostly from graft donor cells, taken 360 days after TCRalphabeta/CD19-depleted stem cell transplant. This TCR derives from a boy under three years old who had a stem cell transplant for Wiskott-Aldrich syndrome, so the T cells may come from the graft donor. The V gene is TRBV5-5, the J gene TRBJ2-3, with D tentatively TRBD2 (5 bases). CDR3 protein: CASSLEVPISTDTQYF. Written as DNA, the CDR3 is TGTGCCAGCAGCCTGGAGGTCCCCATTAGCACAGATACGCAGTATTTT.